These 20 T cell receptor beta chains originate from one sample sequenced in a study of OX40 agonist ivuxolimab in advanced cancers. This table comes from immunoSEQ multiplex PCR, and its TCRdb copy is limited to in-frame clones, with some not included. Here the sample spans over 60,000 clones, 90% to 95% being singletons. The sequences come from CD4+ or CD8+ T cells sorted from blood, collected in a trial of the OX40 agonist ivuxolimab. The receptors were sampled from an adult with an advanced solid tumor such as melanoma, head and neck, liver or kidney cancer.

The rearrangement uses TRBV4-3 and TRBJ1-1; TRBD1 agrees at 9 bases. From germline, CDR1 is LGHNA and CDR2 YSLEER. V gave up 2 bases and J gave up 4 bases; unmatched junction bases: 2. The length of the CDR3 is 14 residues. The CDR3 here is CASSQIQGATEAFF. In DNA form, the CDR3 reads TGCGCCAGCAGCCAAATACAGGGGGCCACTGAAGCTTTCTTT.

J is TRBJ2-1 and V is TRBV9; D not certain. Germline CDR1 SGDLS, CDR2 YYNGEE. The CDR3 has 15 amino acids. V was pared by 4 bases and J by 0 bases, with 11 bases between. CDR3 loop: CASSPQRYSYNEQFF. CDR3 DNA sequence: TGTGCCAGCAGCCCCCAGAGATACTCCTACAATGAGCAGTTCTTC.

This chain joins TRBV9 and TRBJ2-5; 9 nucleotides line up with TRBD2. The CDR3 totals 16 residues. Germline CDR1 SGDLS, CDR2 YYNGEE. Unmatched junction bases numbered 12, after V lost 4 bases and J lost 5 bases. The CDR3 DNA is TGTGCCAGCAGCACTTTTGGGCGGGGGGGCGACGAGACCCAGTACTTC. Translating it yields CASSTFGRGGDETQYF.

V usage is TRBV28 and J usage is TRBJ1-5; 7 bases match TRBD1. This CDR3 has 16 amino acids. In germline, CDR1 is MDHEN, CDR2 SYDVKM. The V segment lost 3 bases and the J segment 7 bases; nucleotides outside the gene matches: 12. CDR3: CASSFSTRGMGQPQHF. The DNA for the CDR3 is TGTGCCAGCAGTTTCTCCACCAGGGGGATGGGCCAGCCCCAGCATTTT.

The chain employs TRBV2 and TRBJ2-5; TRBD2 agrees at 13 bases. Germline CDR1 and CDR2: SNHLY and FYNNEI. This CDR3 has 17 residues. Germline trimming cut 3 bases from V and 5 bases from J; bases unmatched to any gene: 9. The DNA for the CDR3 is TGTGCCAGCAGTGATAGGACTAGCGGGAGAAGGAAGGAGACCCAGTACTTC. Translation gives CASSDRTSGRRKETQYF.

The chain couples TRBV4-2 to TRBJ2-5, with 7 bases that match TRBD1. Germline lookup yields CDR1 LGHNA and CDR2 YNFKEQ. V trimming: 4 bases; J trimming: 4 bases; junction bases outside the gene matches: 18. The CDR3 is 18 residues long. This CDR3 is CASSLRTGVQSLTETQYF. For the CDR3, the DNA is TGTGCCAGCAGCCTAAGAACAGGGGTCCAAAGCTTGACAGAGACCCAGTACTTC.

The chain couples TRBV6-1 to TRBJ1-6; no definite D call. Germline lookup yields CDR1 MNHNS and CDR2 SASEGT. The CDR3 runs to 13 residues. Trimming shortened V by 3 bases and J by 8 bases, and 8 bases separated the two germline ends. CDR3 sequence reads: CASSEGAHSPLHF. As DNA, the CDR3 is TGTGCCAGCAGTGAGGGAGCTCATTCACCCCTCCACTTT.

The rearrangement links TRBV28 to TRBJ2-3, with D perhaps TRBD1 or TRBD2 (6 bases each). Per the germline V gene, CDR1 is MDHEN and CDR2 is SYDVKM. This CDR3 spans 16 amino acids. Trimming removed 7 bases at V and 5 bases at J, with 22 bases between. The CDR3, as DNA: TGTGCCAGCATGGGGAGGCGGGCAGGGGCGGTAGATACGCAGTATTTT. This gives the protein CASMGRRAGAVDTQYF. Looking up the rest from reference TRBV28 and TRBJ2-3 gives the full variable domain: DVKVTQSSRYLVKRTGEKVFLECVQDMDHENMFWYRQDPGLGLRLIYFSYDVKMKEKGDIPEGYSVSREKKERFSLILESASTNQTSMYLCASMGRRAGAVDTQYFGPGTRLTVL.

Only one count was recorded for this clone. This sequence joins TRBV7-9 and TRBJ1-4; D is perhaps TRBD1 (6 bases). CDR1 and CDR2 (germline): SEHNR, FQNEAQ (reference sequence). The CDR3 loop spans 15 amino acids. V shed 5 bases and J shed 4 bases, with 14 bases lying between them. CDR3 residues: CASSPLGAGNEKLFF. CDR3 nucleotides: TGTGCCAGCAGCCCACTGGGGGCTGGTAATGAAAAACTGTTTTTT.

The V and J genes are TRBV2 and TRBJ1-4; a weak D match, TRBD1 (5 bases). V gave up 8 bases and J gave up 2 bases, with 9 bases separating them. The germline gives CDR1 SNHLY, CDR2 FYNNEI. The CDR3 sequence is 13 residues long. The CDR3 loop is CASVRDTNEKLFF. The CDR3 bases are TGTGCCAGCGTCAGGGACACTAATGAAAAACTGTTTTTT.

CDR3 coding DNA: TGTGCCAGCAGCTTAGGCGGCCCCGATGAGCAGTTCTTC. Protein product: CASSLGGPDEQFF. The gene calls are TRBV7-8 and TRBJ2-1; D is uncertain. The CDR3 runs to 13 residues. CDR1 and CDR2 (germline): SGHVS, FQNEAQ. V gave up 1 base and J gave up 8 bases, with 9 bases separating them.

The rearrangement joins TRBV30 to TRBJ2-4, with 13 bases aligning to TRBD2. With V trimmed by 0 bases and J by 1 base, 0 bases remained unmatched. This CDR3 is built from 16 residues. Looked up from germline, CDR1 is GTSNPN and CDR2 is SVGIG (reference sequence). CDR3 protein: CAWSVLAGGAKNIQYF. In DNA, the CDR3 is TGTGCCTGGAGTGTACTAGCGGGAGGGGCCAAAAACATTCAGTACTTC. Using reference TRBV30 and TRBJ2-4 for the parts outside the CDR3, the full variable domain is SQTIHQWPATLVQPVGSPLSLECTVEGTSNPNLYWYRQAAGRGLQLLFYSVGIGQISSEVPQNLSASRPQDRQFILSSKKLLLSDSGFYLCAWSVLAGGAKNIQYFGAGTRLSVL.

This chain connects TRBV29-1 to TRBJ2-3; 8 positions agree with TRBD2. Germline CDR1 and CDR2: SQVTM and ANQGSEA. V trimming: 0 bases; J trimming: 5 bases; junction bases outside the gene matches: 7. There are 15 residues in the CDR3. The CDR3: CSVEDLAGGLDTQYF. In DNA, the CDR3 is TGCAGCGTTGAAGATCTCGCGGGGGGCCTAGATACGCAGTATTTT.

V and J are TRBV7-8 and TRBJ2-6; TRBD1 aligns across 11 bases. The CDR3 loop spans 19 amino acids. V was clipped by 5 bases and J by 1 base; unmatched bases: 10. The germline V gene encodes CDR1 SGHVS and CDR2 FQNEAQ. The CDR3 reads CASSPRTGGAMSGANVLTF. CDR3 in DNA: TGTGCCAGCAGCCCCCGGACAGGGGGCGCGATGTCTGGGGCCAACGTCCTGACTTTC.

The rearrangement links TRBV6-5 to TRBJ2-6, with no clear D. Trimming removed 6 bases at V and 2 bases at J, with 8 bases between. The germline CDR1 and CDR2 sequences are MNHEY and SVGAGI. This CDR3 contains 14 residues. The CDR3 nucleotides are TGTGCCAGCAGCTCGGTCACTGGGGCCAACGTCCTGACTTTC. Amino acid sequence: CASSSVTGANVLTF.

This clone was observed a single time. J is TRBJ2-7 and V is TRBV6-1; D unclear. Trimming left V 6 bases short and J 2 bases short, with 11 bases between. The CDR3 is made up of 13 amino acids. Germline CDR1 is MNHNS and CDR2 is SASEGT. The CDR3, as DNA: TGTGCCAGCAGGTGGTCGGCGGCCTACGAGCAGTACTTC. Protein sequence: CASRWSAAYEQYF.

The CDR3 spells CASSYSNLNEQFF. The DNA of the CDR3 is TGTGCCAGCAGTTACAGCAACCTCAATGAGCAGTTCTTC. The gene calls are TRBV28 and TRBJ2-1; D is undetermined. CDR3 length: 13 residues. CDR1 is MDHEN, CDR2 SYDVKM, per germline. The V end was cut by 4 bases, the J end by 6 bases, with 10 bases between.

This CDR3 reads CASSHTGQNTGELFF. The CDR3 DNA follows: TGTGCCAGCTCACATACGGGACAAAATACCGGGGAGCTGTTTTTT. J is TRBJ2-2 and V is TRBV18; possible D gene TRBD1, 6 bases. The germline V gene has CDR1 KGHSH and CDR2 LQKENI. CDR3 size: 15 residues. V was shortened by 4 bases and J by 5 bases, with 14 bases between the two germline ends.

The chain has TRBV5-1 and TRBJ1-1; 7 bases are a match to TRBD1. This CDR3 has 14 residues. Germline V gene data show CDR1 as SGHRS and CDR2 as YFSETQ. V lost 3 bases to trimming and J lost 8 bases; unmatched junction nucleotides: 10. Written as DNA, the CDR3 is TGCGCCAGCAGCTCCTACCTACAGGGGAGAGAAGCTTTCTTT. It yields the protein CASSSYLQGREAFF.

The rearrangement joins TRBV2 to TRBJ1-1, with 7 bases aligning to TRBD1. CDR1 SNHLY and CDR2 FYNNEI come from the germline V gene. This CDR3 has 15 amino acids. The ends lost 4 bases at V and 3 bases at J; junction bases unmatched: 8. CDR3 region: CASSASTGRDTEAFF. The DNA for the CDR3 is TGTGCCAGCAGTGCCTCGACAGGGCGAGACACTGAAGCTTTCTTT.